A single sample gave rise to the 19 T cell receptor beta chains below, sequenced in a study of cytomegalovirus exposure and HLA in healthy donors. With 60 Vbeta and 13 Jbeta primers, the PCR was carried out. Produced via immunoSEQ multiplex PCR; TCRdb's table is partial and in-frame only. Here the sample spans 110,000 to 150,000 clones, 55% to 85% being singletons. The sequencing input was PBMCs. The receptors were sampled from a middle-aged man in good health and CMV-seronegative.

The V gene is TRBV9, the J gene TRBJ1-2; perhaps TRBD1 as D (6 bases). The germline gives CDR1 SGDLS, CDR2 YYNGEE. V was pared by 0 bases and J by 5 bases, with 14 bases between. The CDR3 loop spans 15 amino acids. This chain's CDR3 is CASSVETGGGYGYTF. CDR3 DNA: TGTGCCAGCAGCGTAGAGACAGGTGGTGGGTATGGCTACACCTTC.

This CDR3 reads CASSQEGGVASTDTQYF. The CDR3 nucleotides read TGCGCCAGCAGCCAAGAAGGGGGGGTCGCTAGCACAGATACGCAGTATTTT. The chain combines TRBV4-1 with TRBJ2-3; maybe TRBD2 (7 bases). This CDR3 has 17 amino acids. Trimming pared 0 bases from V and 0 bases from J, leaving 13 bases between. Per germline, CDR1 MGHRA and CDR2 YSYEKL.

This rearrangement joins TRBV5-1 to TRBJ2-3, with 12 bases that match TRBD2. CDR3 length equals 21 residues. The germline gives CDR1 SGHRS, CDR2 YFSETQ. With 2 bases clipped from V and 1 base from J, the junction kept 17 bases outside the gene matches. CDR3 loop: CASSLPRRTSGNTTRTDTQYF. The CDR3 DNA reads TGCGCCAGCAGCTTACCACGCCGGACTAGCGGGAATACTACCCGCACAGATACGCAGTATTTT.

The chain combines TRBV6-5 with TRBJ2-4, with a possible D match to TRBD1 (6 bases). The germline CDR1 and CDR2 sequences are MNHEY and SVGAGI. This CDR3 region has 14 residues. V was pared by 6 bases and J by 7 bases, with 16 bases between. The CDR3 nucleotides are TGTGCCAGCAGCCCCCGGGCAAGGGGGAACATTCAGTACTTC. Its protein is CASSPRARGNIQYF.

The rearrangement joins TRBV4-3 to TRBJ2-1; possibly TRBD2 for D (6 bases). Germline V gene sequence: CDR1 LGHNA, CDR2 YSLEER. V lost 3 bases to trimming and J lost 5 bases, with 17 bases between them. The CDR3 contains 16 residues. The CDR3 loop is CASSQTASVAHNEQFF. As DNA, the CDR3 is TGCGCCAGCAGCCAGACAGCTAGCGTGGCGCACAATGAGCAGTTCTTC.

The CDR3 region is CASKSGQGNQPQHF. Here the CDR3 DNA reads TGTGCCAGCAAAAGTGGACAGGGCAATCAGCCCCAGCATTTT. This rearrangement joins TRBV6-1 to TRBJ1-5; 7 positions match TRBD1. The ends lost 7 bases at V and 2 bases at J; junction bases unmatched: 5. Germline V CDR1 and CDR2: MNHNS, SASEGT. This CDR3 is built from 14 residues.

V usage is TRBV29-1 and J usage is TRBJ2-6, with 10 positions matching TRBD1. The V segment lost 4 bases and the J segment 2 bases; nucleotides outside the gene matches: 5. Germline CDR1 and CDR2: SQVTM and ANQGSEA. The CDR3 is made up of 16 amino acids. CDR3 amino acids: CSVGGQGTTGANVLTF. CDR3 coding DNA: TGCAGCGTTGGGGGACAGGGGACCACTGGGGCCAACGTCCTGACTTTC.

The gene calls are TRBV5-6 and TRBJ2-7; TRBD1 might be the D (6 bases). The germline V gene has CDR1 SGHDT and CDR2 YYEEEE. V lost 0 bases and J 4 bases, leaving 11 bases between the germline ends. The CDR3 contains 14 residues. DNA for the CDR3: TGTGCCAGCAGCTTGGATGGGGGCCCTTACGAGCAGTACTTC. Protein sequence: CASSLDGGPYEQYF. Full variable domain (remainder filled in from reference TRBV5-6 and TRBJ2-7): DAGVTQSPTHLIKTRGQQVTLRCSPKSGHDTVSWYQQALGQGPQFIFQYYEEEERQRGNFPDRFSGHQFPNYSSELNVNALLLGDSALYLCASSLDGGPYEQYFGPGTRLTVT.

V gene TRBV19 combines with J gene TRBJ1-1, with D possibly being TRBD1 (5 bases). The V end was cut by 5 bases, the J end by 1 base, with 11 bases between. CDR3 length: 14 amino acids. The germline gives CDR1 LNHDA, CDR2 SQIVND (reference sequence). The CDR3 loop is CASSLDIPNTEAFF. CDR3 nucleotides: TGTGCCAGTAGTTTGGACATCCCGAACACTGAAGCTTTCTTT.

Written as DNA, the CDR3 is TGTGCCAGCAGCCCTAGTAGGGAGACCAGACGAGAGACCCAGTACTTC. This sequence encodes CASSPSRETRRETQYF. This chain joins TRBV7-6 and TRBJ2-5, with D possibly TRBD2 on 5 matching bases. CDR1 and CDR2 (germline): SGHVS, FNYEAQ. The CDR3 consists of 16 residues. Between the trimmed V and J ends, which lost 5 bases and 4 bases, there was a span of 20 bases.

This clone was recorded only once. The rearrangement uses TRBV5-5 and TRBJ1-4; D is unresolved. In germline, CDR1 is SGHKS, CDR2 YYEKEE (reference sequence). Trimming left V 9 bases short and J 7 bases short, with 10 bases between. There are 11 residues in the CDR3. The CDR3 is CATRASEKLFF. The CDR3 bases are TGTGCCACCCGAGCTAGTGAAAAACTGTTTTTT.

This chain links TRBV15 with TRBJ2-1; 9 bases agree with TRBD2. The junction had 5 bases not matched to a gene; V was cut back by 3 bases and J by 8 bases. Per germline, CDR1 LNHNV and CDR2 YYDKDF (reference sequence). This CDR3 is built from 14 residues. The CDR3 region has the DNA TGTGCCACCAGCAGGGGACTAGCCGCCGATGAGCAGTTCTTC. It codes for CATSRGLAADEQFF.

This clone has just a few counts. CDR3 in amino acids: CASSFGYSTGNTIYF. The CDR3 region has the DNA TGTGCCAGCAGCTTCGGGTATAGTACCGGAAACACCATATATTTT. The gene calls are TRBV5-6 and TRBJ1-3; unclear D gene. The V end was cut by 2 bases, the J end by 4 bases, with 13 bases between. Germline V gene sequence: CDR1 SGHDT, CDR2 YYEEEE. The CDR3 length is 15 residues.

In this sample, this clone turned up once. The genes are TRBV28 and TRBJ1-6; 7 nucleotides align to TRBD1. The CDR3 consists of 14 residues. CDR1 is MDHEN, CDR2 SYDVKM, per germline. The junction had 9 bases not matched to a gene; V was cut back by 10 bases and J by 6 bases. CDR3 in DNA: TGTGCCACCAATACAGGGGCCCTTAATTCACCCCTCCACTTT. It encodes CATNTGALNSPLHF.

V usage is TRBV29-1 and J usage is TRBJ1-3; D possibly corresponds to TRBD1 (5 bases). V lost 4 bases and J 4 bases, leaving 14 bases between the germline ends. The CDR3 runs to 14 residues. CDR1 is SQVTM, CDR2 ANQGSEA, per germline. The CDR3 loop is CSVAVGPPGNTIYF. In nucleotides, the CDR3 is TGCAGCGTTGCCGTGGGGCCTCCGGGAAACACCATATATTTT.

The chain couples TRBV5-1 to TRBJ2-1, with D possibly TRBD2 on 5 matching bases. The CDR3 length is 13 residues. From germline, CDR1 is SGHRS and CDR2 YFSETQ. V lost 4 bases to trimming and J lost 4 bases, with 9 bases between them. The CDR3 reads CASSSGEYNEQFF. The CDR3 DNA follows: TGCGCCAGCAGCAGCGGAGAGTACAATGAGCAGTTCTTC. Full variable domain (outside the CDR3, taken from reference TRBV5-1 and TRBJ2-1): KAGVTQTPRYLIKTRGQQVTLSCSPISGHRSVSWYQQTPGQGLQFLFEYFSETQRNKGNFPGRFSGRQFSNSRSEMNVSTLELGDSALYLCASSSGEYNEQFFGPGTRLTVL.

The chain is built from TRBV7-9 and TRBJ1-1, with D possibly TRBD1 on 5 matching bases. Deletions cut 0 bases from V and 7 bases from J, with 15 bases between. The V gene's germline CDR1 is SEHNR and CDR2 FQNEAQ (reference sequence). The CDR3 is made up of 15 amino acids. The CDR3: CASSLAQGGRSEAFF. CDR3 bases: TGTGCCAGCAGCTTAGCGCAGGGTGGGAGGAGTGAAGCTTTCTTT.

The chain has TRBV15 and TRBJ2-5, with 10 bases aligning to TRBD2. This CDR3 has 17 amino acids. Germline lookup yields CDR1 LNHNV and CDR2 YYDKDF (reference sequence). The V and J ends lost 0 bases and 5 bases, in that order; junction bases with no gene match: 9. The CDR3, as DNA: TGTGCCACCAGCAGAGATCGGACTAGCGGCGCAGGGGAGACCCAGTACTTC. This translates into CATSRDRTSGAGETQYF.

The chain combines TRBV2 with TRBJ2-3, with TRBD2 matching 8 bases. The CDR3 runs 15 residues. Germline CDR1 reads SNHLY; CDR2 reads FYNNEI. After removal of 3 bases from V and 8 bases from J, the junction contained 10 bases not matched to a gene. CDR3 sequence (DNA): TGTGCCAGCAGTGATCGGGGGGGCCGGACCAGTACGCAGTATTTT. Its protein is CASSDRGGRTSTQYF.